The rows below give T cell receptor beta chains drawn from one sample of a study of cytotoxic CD8 clonotypes in ibrutinib-treated CLL. Assay: immunoSEQ multiplex PCR; the TCRdb copy retains only in-frame clones and omits some. The sample lists around 160,000 clones; over 75% were seen once. The sequencing here drew on PBMCs, taken at disease progression, from a patient treated with ibrutinib. All receptors come from a human donor with chronic lymphocytic leukemia. Both conserved end residues are part of each CDR3. Each record gives: J gene, V gene, clone size, CDR3 length, D gene, CDR3 DNA, CDR3 protein. A D gene is named only where the DNA matches it firmly. Where a row states a size, it is once, few, many or the class of an expanded clone; other rows omit it.

j_call: TRBJ2-7
v_call: TRBV29-1
clone_size: NA
cdr3_length: 13
d_call: TRBD1
cdr3_nt: TGCAGCGTGGAAGCCGGGACAGGGGGCGCGCAGTACTTC
cdr3_aa: CSVEAGTGGAQYF

j_call: TRBJ2-3
v_call: TRBV4-2
clone_size: NA
cdr3_length: 18
d_call: NA
cdr3_nt: TGTGCCAGCAGCCAAGATATGGAGGGGCGGGGCAGCACAGATACGCAGTATTTT
cdr3_aa: CASSQDMEGRGSTDTQYF

j_call: TRBJ1-1
v_call: TRBV29-1
clone_size: NA
cdr3_length: 12
d_call: NA
cdr3_nt: TGCAGCGCGCTCCGGGGGCGGACTGAAGCTTTCTTT
cdr3_aa: CSALRGRTEAFF

j_call: TRBJ2-1
v_call: TRBV7-9
clone_size: NA
cdr3_length: 16
d_call: TRBD2
cdr3_nt: TGTGCCAGCAGCTTACCTAGCGGGAGGGCCAGCAATGAGCAGTTCTTC
cdr3_aa: CASSLPSGRASNEQFF

j_call: TRBJ2-5
v_call: TRBV7-9
clone_size: NA
cdr3_length: 16
d_call: NA
cdr3_nt: TGTGCCAGCAGCTTAGCGCGGAGTACGGCCCAGCAGACCCAGTACTTC
cdr3_aa: CASSLARSTAQQTQYF

j_call: TRBJ2-7
v_call: TRBV7-8
clone_size: few
cdr3_length: 21
d_call: TRBD2
cdr3_nt: TGTGCCAGCAGCTTAACTCGGCGGGAGGGCCTACTGTCTCTCACTTACTACGAGCAGTACTTC
cdr3_aa: CASSLTRREGLLSLTYYEQYF

j_call: TRBJ2-3
v_call: TRBV6-5
clone_size: NA
cdr3_length: 14
d_call: TRBD2
cdr3_nt: TGTGCCAGCAATCAGGGTAGCGGGTTAGATACGCAGTATTTT
cdr3_aa: CASNQGSGLDTQYF

j_call: TRBJ1-1
v_call: TRBV29-1
clone_size: NA
cdr3_length: 19
d_call: NA
cdr3_nt: TGCAGCGTTGAATACCCCAATGGCGCACCAGGGACGCCGGGCACTGAAGCTTTCTTT
cdr3_aa: CSVEYPNGAPGTPGTEAFF

j_call: TRBJ1-3
v_call: TRBV4-1
clone_size: once
cdr3_length: 17
d_call: NA
cdr3_nt: TGCGCCAGCAGCCAAGATCATAACAGGGCAGTTGGAAACACCATATATTTT
cdr3_aa: CASSQDHNRAVGNTIYF

j_call: TRBJ1-1
v_call: TRBV28
clone_size: NA
cdr3_length: 13
d_call: NA
cdr3_nt: TGTGCCAGTACGAGGGGTTATAGCACTGAAGCTTTCTTT
cdr3_aa: CASTRGYSTEAFF

j_call: TRBJ2-7
v_call: TRBV29-1
clone_size: NA
cdr3_length: 13
d_call: NA
cdr3_nt: TGCAGCGTTGAAGGGGGAGTCTCCTACGAGCAGTACTTC
cdr3_aa: CSVEGGVSYEQYF

j_call: TRBJ2-7
v_call: TRBV7-9
clone_size: NA
cdr3_length: 14
d_call: NA
cdr3_nt: TGTGCCAGCAGCTTCAGGGACGGACTCTACGAGCAGTACTTC
cdr3_aa: CASSFRDGLYEQYF

j_call: TRBJ1-1
v_call: TRBV19
clone_size: NA
cdr3_length: 12
d_call: NA
cdr3_nt: TGTGCCAGTAGTGACCGGGACACTGAAGCTTTCTTT
cdr3_aa: CASSDRDTEAFF

j_call: TRBJ2-7
v_call: TRBV29-1
clone_size: NA
cdr3_length: 12
d_call: NA
cdr3_nt: TGCAGCGTTTCTACCACCTTCTACGAGCAGTACTTC
cdr3_aa: CSVSTTFYEQYF

j_call: TRBJ2-7
v_call: TRBV20-1
clone_size: NA
cdr3_length: 11
d_call: NA
cdr3_nt: TGCAGTGCTAGCGGTTCATACGAGCAGTACTTC
cdr3_aa: CSASGSYEQYF

j_call: TRBJ1-1
v_call: TRBV9
clone_size: NA
cdr3_length: 14
d_call: NA
cdr3_nt: TGTGCCAGCAGCGCACGGGGGTTGAACACTGAAGCTTTCTTT
cdr3_aa: CASSARGLNTEAFF

j_call: TRBJ2-5
v_call: TRBV19
clone_size: NA
cdr3_length: 12
d_call: NA
cdr3_nt: TGTGCCAGTAGTATTCGGGGAGAGACCCAGTACTTC
cdr3_aa: CASSIRGETQYF

j_call: TRBJ1-1
v_call: TRBV19
clone_size: NA
cdr3_length: 14
d_call: NA
cdr3_nt: TGTGCCAGTAGTATAGACAGGGTCAACACTGAAGCTTTCTTT
cdr3_aa: CASSIDRVNTEAFF

j_call: TRBJ1-1
v_call: TRBV20-1
clone_size: few
cdr3_length: 11
d_call: NA
cdr3_nt: TGCAGTGCTAGATCGAACACTGAAGCTTTCTTT
cdr3_aa: CSARSNTEAFF

j_call: TRBJ1-1
v_call: TRBV7-9
clone_size: NA
cdr3_length: 15
d_call: NA
cdr3_nt: TGTGCCAGCAGCTTCACCGGGACCGCGATTTCTGAAGCTTTCTTT
cdr3_aa: CASSFTGTAISEAFF

j_call: TRBJ1-2
v_call: TRBV9
clone_size: NA
cdr3_length: 14
d_call: NA
cdr3_nt: TGTGCCAGCAGCGTAGACGACAGGTTCGGGGGCTACACCTTC
cdr3_aa: CASSVDDRFGGYTF

j_call: TRBJ2-3
v_call: TRBV11-1
clone_size: NA
cdr3_length: 16
d_call: TRBD2
cdr3_nt: TGTGCCAGCAGCTTAGCCGCGGGAGCCCTCCTTGATACGCAGTATTTT
cdr3_aa: CASSLAAGALLDTQYF

j_call: TRBJ2-1
v_call: TRBV19
clone_size: once
cdr3_length: 16
d_call: NA
cdr3_nt: TGTGCCAGTAGTCAGCAGAGCGGAAACTCCTACAATGAGCAGTTCTTC
cdr3_aa: CASSQQSGNSYNEQFF

j_call: TRBJ2-3
v_call: TRBV7-9
clone_size: once
cdr3_length: 17
d_call: TRBD2
cdr3_nt: TGTGCCAGCAGCTTACCAAGGACTAGCGGGAGGTCAGATACGCAGTATTTT
cdr3_aa: CASSLPRTSGRSDTQYF

j_call: TRBJ2-7
v_call: TRBV30
clone_size: NA
cdr3_length: 16
d_call: NA
cdr3_nt: TGTGCCTGGAGGGGTGGGCAGGGCACTCCCGTATACGAGCAGTACTTC
cdr3_aa: CAWRGGQGTPVYEQYF

j_call: TRBJ2-7
v_call: TRBV28
clone_size: NA
cdr3_length: 15
d_call: TRBD1
cdr3_nt: TGTGCCAGCAGGCAGACAGGGACCCTCTCCTACGAGCAGTACTTC
cdr3_aa: CASRQTGTLSYEQYF

j_call: TRBJ1-4
v_call: TRBV28
clone_size: once
cdr3_length: 14
d_call: NA
cdr3_nt: TGTGCCAGCACCGACTTTTCAACTAATGAAAAACTGTTTTTT
cdr3_aa: CASTDFSTNEKLFF

j_call: TRBJ2-6
v_call: TRBV7-3
clone_size: NA
cdr3_length: 17
d_call: NA
cdr3_nt: TGTGCCAGCAGCCCGAGTAAGGGGCCCCCTGGGGCCAACGTCCTGACTTTC
cdr3_aa: CASSPSKGPPGANVLTF

j_call: TRBJ2-1
v_call: TRBV5-1
clone_size: NA
cdr3_length: 12
d_call: NA
cdr3_nt: TGCGCCAGCCGGGGATCTTACAATGAGCAGTTCTTC
cdr3_aa: CASRGSYNEQFF

j_call: TRBJ2-7
v_call: TRBV2
clone_size: NA
cdr3_length: 15
d_call: TRBD2
cdr3_nt: TGTGCCAGCAGACCTCCCCTAGCGGGAGTCTACGAGCAGTACTTC
cdr3_aa: CASRPPLAGVYEQYF

j_call: TRBJ2-7
v_call: TRBV11-2
clone_size: NA
cdr3_length: 12
d_call: NA
cdr3_nt: TGTGCCAGCAGCTTAGAGGCAGGACCGAGGTACTTC
cdr3_aa: CASSLEAGPRYF

j_call: TRBJ2-1
v_call: TRBV9
clone_size: NA
cdr3_length: 14
d_call: TRBD1
cdr3_nt: TGTGCCAGCGGGCTCGGGACAGCATACAATGAGCAGTTCTTC
cdr3_aa: CASGLGTAYNEQFF

j_call: TRBJ1-1
v_call: TRBV6-5
clone_size: NA
cdr3_length: 11
d_call: TRBD1
cdr3_nt: TGTGCCAGCAGCACAGGGGGCAAAGCTTTCTTT
cdr3_aa: CASSTGGKAFF

j_call: TRBJ1-2
v_call: TRBV11-3
clone_size: NA
cdr3_length: 14
d_call: TRBD1
cdr3_nt: TGTGCCAGCAGCGCACCGACAGGGATCGGTGGCTACACCTTC
cdr3_aa: CASSAPTGIGGYTF

j_call: TRBJ1-2
v_call: TRBV6-6
clone_size: NA
cdr3_length: 16
d_call: TRBD1
cdr3_nt: TGTGCCAGCAGTTCGAATCCCTGGACAGGGAACTATGGCTACACCTTC
cdr3_aa: CASSSNPWTGNYGYTF

j_call: TRBJ2-7
v_call: TRBV5-6
clone_size: NA
cdr3_length: 13
d_call: NA
cdr3_nt: TGTGCCAGCAGCTTGGTTTCGCCCCGCGAGCAGTACTTC
cdr3_aa: CASSLVSPREQYF

j_call: TRBJ2-7
v_call: TRBV6-5
clone_size: NA
cdr3_length: 15
d_call: NA
cdr3_nt: TGTGCCAGCAGTATCAGCGGGCCCCTCTCCTACGAGCAGTACTTC
cdr3_aa: CASSISGPLSYEQYF